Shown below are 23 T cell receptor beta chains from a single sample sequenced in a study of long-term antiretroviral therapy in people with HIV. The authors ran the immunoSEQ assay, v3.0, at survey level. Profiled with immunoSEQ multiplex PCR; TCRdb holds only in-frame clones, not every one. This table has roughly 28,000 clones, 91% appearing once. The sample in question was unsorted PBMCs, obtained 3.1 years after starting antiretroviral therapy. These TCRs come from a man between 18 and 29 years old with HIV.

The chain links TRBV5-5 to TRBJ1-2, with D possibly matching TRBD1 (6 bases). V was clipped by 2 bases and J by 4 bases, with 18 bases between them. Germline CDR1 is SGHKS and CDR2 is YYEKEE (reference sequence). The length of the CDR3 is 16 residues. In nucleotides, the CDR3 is TGTGCCAGCAGCTTAGGGGCAGGGGACTTTGTCTATGGCTACACCTTC. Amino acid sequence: CASSLGAGDFVYGYTF.

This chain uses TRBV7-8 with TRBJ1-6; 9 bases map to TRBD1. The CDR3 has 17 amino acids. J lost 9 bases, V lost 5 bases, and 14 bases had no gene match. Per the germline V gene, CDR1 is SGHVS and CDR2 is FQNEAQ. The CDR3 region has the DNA TGTGCCAGCAGCCGGGGGGGGGACAGGGAATGGAGTTCACCCCTCCACTTT. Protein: CASSRGGDREWSSPLHF.

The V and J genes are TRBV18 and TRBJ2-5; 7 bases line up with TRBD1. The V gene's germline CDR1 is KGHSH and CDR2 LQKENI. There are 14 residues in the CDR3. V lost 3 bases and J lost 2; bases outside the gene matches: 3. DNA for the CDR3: TGTGCCAGCTCACCTGACAGGGCGCAAGAGACCCAGTACTTC. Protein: CASSPDRAQETQYF.

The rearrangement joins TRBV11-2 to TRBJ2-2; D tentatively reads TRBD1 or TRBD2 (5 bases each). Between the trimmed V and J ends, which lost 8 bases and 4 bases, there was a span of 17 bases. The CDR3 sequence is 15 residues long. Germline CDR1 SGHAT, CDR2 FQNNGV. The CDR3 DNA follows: TGTGCCAGCCCTAGGGGTGAGAGGGGCACCGGGGAGCTGTTTTTT. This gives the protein CASPRGERGTGELFF.

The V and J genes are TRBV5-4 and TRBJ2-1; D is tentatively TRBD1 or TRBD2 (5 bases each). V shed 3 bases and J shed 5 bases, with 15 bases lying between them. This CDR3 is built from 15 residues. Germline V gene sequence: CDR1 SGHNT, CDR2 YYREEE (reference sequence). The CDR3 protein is CASSSPTSGHNEQFF. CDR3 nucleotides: TGTGCCAGCAGCTCCCCCACCTCGGGGCACAATGAGCAGTTCTTC. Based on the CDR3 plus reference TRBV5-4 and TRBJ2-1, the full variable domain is ETGVTQSPTHLIKTRGQQVTLRCSSQSGHNTVSWYQQALGQGPQFIFQYYREEENGRGNFPPRFSGLQFPNYSSELNVNALELDDSALYLCASSSPTSGHNEQFFGPGTRLTVL.

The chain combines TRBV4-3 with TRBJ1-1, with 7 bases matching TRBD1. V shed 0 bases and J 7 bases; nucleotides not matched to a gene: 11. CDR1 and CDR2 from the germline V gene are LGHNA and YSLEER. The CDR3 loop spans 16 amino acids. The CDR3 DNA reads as TGCGCCAGCAGCCAAGATCCCACAGGGGAAGTGGTTGAAGCTTTCTTT. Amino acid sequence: CASSQDPTGEVVEAFF.

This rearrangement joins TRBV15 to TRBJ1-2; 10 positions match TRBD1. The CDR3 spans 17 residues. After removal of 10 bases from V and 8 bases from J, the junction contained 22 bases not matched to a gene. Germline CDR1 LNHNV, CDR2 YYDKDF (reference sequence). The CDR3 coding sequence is TGTGCCAGCAGAGATCCGGGACAGGGGAACCCAAAGTACGGCTACACCTTC. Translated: CASRDPGQGNPKYGYTF.

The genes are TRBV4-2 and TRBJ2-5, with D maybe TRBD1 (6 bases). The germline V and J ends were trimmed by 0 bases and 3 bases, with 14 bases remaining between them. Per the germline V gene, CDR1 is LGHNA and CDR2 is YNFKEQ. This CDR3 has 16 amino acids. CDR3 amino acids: CASSQDSRGTKETQYF. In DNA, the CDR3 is TGTGCCAGCAGCCAAGACTCCAGGGGCACAAAAGAGACCCAGTACTTC.

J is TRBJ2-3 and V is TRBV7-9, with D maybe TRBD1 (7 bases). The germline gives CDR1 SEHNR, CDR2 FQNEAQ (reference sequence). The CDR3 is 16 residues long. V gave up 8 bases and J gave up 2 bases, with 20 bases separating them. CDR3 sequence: CASSGEGARSTDTQYF. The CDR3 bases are TGTGCCAGCTCGGGAGAGGGGGCCCGTTCCACAGATACGCAGTATTTT.

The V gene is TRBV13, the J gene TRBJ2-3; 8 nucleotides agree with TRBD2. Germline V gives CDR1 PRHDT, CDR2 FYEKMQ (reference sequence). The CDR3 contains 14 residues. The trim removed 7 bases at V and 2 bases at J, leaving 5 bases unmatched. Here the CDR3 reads CASTFSGTTDTQYF. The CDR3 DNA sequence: TGTGCCAGCACCTTTAGCGGGACCACAGATACGCAGTATTTT.

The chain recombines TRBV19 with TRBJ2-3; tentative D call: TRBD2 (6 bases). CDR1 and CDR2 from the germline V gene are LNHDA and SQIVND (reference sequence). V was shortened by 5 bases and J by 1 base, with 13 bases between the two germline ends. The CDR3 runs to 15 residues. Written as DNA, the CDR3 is TGTGCCAGTAGTGAAGGGCCTAGCGGCACAGATACGCAGTATTTT. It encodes CASSEGPSGTDTQYF.

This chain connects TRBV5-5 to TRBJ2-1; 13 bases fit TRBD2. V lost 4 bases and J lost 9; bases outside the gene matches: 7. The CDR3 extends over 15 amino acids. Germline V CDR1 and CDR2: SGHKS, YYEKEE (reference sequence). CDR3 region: CASSGGTSGMVEQFF. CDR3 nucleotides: TGTGCCAGCAGCGGGGGGACTAGCGGGATGGTTGAGCAGTTCTTC. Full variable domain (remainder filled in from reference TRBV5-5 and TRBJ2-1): DAGVTQSPTHLIKTRGQQVTLRCSPISGHKSVSWYQQVLGQGPQFIFQYYEKEERGRGNFPDRFSARQFPNYSSELNVNALLLGDSALYLCASSGGTSGMVEQFFGPGTRLTVL.

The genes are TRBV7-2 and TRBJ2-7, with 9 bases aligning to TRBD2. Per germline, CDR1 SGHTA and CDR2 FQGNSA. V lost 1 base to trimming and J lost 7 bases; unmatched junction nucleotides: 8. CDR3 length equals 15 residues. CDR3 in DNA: TGTGCCAGCAGCTTAGGTATTAGCGGGAGAGGTGAGCAGTACTTC. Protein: CASSLGISGRGEQYF.

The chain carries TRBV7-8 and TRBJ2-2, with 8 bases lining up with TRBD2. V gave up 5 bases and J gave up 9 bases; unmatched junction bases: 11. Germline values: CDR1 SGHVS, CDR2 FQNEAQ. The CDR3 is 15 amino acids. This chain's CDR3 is CASSQKSAGGWELFF. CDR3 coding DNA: TGTGCCAGCAGCCAAAAGTCGGCGGGAGGTTGGGAGCTGTTTTTT.

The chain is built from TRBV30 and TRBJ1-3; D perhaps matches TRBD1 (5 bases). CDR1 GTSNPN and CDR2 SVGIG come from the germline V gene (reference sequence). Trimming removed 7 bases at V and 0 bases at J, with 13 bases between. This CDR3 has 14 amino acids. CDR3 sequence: CASAVGGSGNTIYF. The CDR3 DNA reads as TGTGCCTCCGCCGTGGGGGGCTCTGGAAACACCATATATTTT.

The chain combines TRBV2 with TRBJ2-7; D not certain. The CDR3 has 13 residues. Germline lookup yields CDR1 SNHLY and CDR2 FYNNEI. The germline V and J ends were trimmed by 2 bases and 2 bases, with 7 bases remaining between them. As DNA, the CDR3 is TGTGCCAGCAGTGAAACAGCCGCCTACGAGCAGTACTTC. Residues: CASSETAAYEQYF.

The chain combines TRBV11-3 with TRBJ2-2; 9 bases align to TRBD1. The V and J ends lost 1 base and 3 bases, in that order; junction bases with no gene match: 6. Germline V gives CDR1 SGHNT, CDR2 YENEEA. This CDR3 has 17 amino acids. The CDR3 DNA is TGTGCCAGCAGCTTAGGGGGCTGGACAGGGGACACCGGGGAGCTGTTTTTT. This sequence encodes CASSLGGWTGDTGELFF.

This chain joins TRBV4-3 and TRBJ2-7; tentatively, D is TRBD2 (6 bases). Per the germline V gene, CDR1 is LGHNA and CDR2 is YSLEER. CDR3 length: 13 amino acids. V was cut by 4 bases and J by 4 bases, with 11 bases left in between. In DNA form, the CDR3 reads TGCGCCAGCAGCCCCGGGGGTGGGTACGAGCAGTACTTC. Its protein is CASSPGGGYEQYF.

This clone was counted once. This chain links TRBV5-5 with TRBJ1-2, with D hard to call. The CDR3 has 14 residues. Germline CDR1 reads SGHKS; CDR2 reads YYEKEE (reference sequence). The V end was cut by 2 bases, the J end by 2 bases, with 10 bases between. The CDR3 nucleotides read TGTGCCAGCAGCTTAGGCGCCAAGAACTATGGCTACACCTTC. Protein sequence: CASSLGAKNYGYTF.

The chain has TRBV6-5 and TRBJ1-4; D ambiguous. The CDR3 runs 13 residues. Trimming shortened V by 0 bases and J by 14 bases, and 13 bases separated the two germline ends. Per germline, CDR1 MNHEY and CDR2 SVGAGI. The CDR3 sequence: CASSYSRSSILFF. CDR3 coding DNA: TGTGCCAGCAGTTACTCCCGGAGTAGTATCCTGTTTTTT.

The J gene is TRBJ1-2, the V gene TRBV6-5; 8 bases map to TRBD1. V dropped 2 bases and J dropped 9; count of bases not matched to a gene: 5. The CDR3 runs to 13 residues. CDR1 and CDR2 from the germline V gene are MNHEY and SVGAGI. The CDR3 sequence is CASSYRTGKSYTF. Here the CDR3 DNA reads TGTGCCAGCAGTTACCGGACAGGGAAAAGCTACACCTTC.

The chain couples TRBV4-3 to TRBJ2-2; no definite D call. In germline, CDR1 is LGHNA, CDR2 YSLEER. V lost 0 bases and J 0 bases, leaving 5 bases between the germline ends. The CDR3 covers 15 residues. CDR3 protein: CASSQDLSNTGELFF. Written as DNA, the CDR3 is TGCGCCAGCAGCCAAGATCTTTCGAACACCGGGGAGCTGTTTTTT.

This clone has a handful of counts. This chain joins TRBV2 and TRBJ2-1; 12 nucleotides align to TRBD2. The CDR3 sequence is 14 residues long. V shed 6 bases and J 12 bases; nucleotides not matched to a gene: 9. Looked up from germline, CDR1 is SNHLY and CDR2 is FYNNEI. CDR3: CASRAASGGVRQFF. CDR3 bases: TGTGCCAGCAGGGCCGCTAGCGGGGGGGTACGGCAGTTCTTC. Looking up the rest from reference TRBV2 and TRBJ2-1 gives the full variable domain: EPEVTQTPSHQVTQMGQEVILRCVPISNHLYFYWYRQILGQKVEFLVSFYNNEISEKSEIFDDQFSVERPDGSNFTLKIRSTKLEDSAMYFCASRAASGGVRQFFGPGTRLTVL.